This is a list of T cell receptor beta chains from one sample in a study of shared clonotypes between healthy human individuals. TCRdb's table, derived via immunoSEQ multiplex PCR, lists solely in-frame clones and lacks some. Here the sample spans roughly 2,000,000 clones, about 94% being singletons. The sample was naive CD8+ T cells sorted from blood. The receptor set was obtained from a young man in good health. The CDR3 runs from the conserved cysteine through the conserved F or W. The D gene is left open where the match is weak. Clone size is stated in some rows and not others, as once, few, many or a class when expanded.

clone size,V gene,D gene,J gene,CDR3 DNA,CDR3 protein
NA,TRBV9,NA,TRBJ2-2,TGTGCCAGCACCCCGTTAGGCGAGAACACCGGGGAGCTGTTTTTT,CASTPLGENTGELFF
NA,TRBV11-2,NA,TRBJ1-1,TGTGCCAGCAGCTTAGATTGGTTGAACACTGAAGCTTTCTTT,CASSLDWLNTEAFF
NA,TRBV4-3,NA,TRBJ1-4,TGCGCCAGCAGCCACCTACCGACAGGAATTCCTGAAAAACTGTTTTTT,CASSHLPTGIPEKLFF
NA,TRBV28,NA,TRBJ2-7,TGTGCCAGCAGTTTAGTGGGGAGTACCTACGAGCAGTACTTC,CASSLVGSTYEQYF
NA,TRBV13,NA,TRBJ2-2,TGTGCCAGCGCACCGAACACCGGGGAGCTGTTTTTT,CASAPNTGELFF
NA,TRBV2,TRBD1,TRBJ1-1,TGTGCCAGCAGCCCCTCCTTCCGGACAGGGGGGAACACTGAAGCTTTCTTT,CASSPSFRTGGNTEAFF
NA,TRBV10-2,NA,TRBJ2-5,TGCGCCAGCAGTGAGGGCCAAATAGAGACCCAGTACTTC,CASSEGQIETQYF
NA,TRBV29-1,TRBD1,TRBJ1-2,TGCAGCGTGCCACAGGGGTACGATGGCTACACCTTC,CSVPQGYDGYTF
few,TRBV28,TRBD2,TRBJ2-3,TGTGCCAGTTCTAGCGGAAACACAGATACGCAGTATTTT,CASSSGNTDTQYF
NA,TRBV11-3,NA,TRBJ1-1,TGTGCCAGCAGCCCGCGGGAGCAGGGCGATAGGGCTGAAGCTTTCTTT,CASSPREQGDRAEAFF
NA,TRBV6-1,TRBD2,TRBJ2-7,TGTGCCAGCAGTGAAGGGACTAGCGGGAGCCACGAGCAGTACTTC,CASSEGTSGSHEQYF
NA,TRBV5-1,TRBD1,TRBJ2-7,TGCGCCAGCAGCGCTGGACAGGGGGCCGTCACCTACGAGCAGTACTTC,CASSAGQGAVTYEQYF
NA,TRBV7-2,NA,TRBJ1-1,TGTGCCAGCAGCTTTGTTTTGACCTGGGACACTGAAGCTTTCTTT,CASSFVLTWDTEAFF
NA,TRBV18,NA,TRBJ2-5,TGTGCCAGCTCACGTTCCCGGGGGCGAGAGTGGGCCGCGTGGACCCAGTACTTC,CASSRSRGREWAAWTQYF
NA,TRBV5-4,TRBD1,TRBJ1-2,TGTGCCAGCAGCTCGGACAGGGTGGGCTATGGCTACACCTTC,CASSSDRVGYGYTF
NA,TRBV2,NA,TRBJ1-4,TGTGCCAGCAGTGAGGTCAAGTATGAAAAACTGTTTTTT,CASSEVKYEKLFF
NA,TRBV27,TRBD1,TRBJ2-5,TGTGCCAGCAGTATACAGGGGTGGGGAGAGACCCAGTACTTC,CASSIQGWGETQYF
NA,TRBV9,NA,TRBJ1-1,TGTGCCAGCAGCGCATCCTCGGGGCTCTATTTGACTGAAGCTTTCTTT,CASSASSGLYLTEAFF
few,TRBV27,NA,TRBJ2-7,TGTGCCAGCACCCCCGGGACGGGTACCTACGAGCAGTACTTC,CASTPGTGTYEQYF
few,TRBV9,NA,TRBJ2-2,TGTGCCAGCAGCGTAGGTCAGAACACCGGGGAGCTGTTTTTT,CASSVGQNTGELFF
NA,TRBV9,NA,TRBJ2-1,TGTGCCAGCAGCGTAGAGGACGGGGGGCTTTGGGATGAGCAGTTCTTC,CASSVEDGGLWDEQFF
NA,TRBV5-1,NA,TRBJ2-1,TGCGCCAGCAGCTTGCTGCCATCCAATGAGCAGTTCTTC,CASSLLPSNEQFF
few,TRBV5-6,TRBD2,TRBJ2-7,TGTGCCAGCAGCTGGGGGACTAGCGGACCCTACGAGCAGTACTTC,CASSWGTSGPYEQYF
NA,TRBV7-9,NA,TRBJ2-7,TGTGCCAGCAGCTCGACGGTGGCCTACGAGCAGTACTTC,CASSSTVAYEQYF
NA,TRBV27,NA,TRBJ1-6,TGTGCCAGCAGTTGGAGGAGCTCCTATAATTCACCCCTCCACTTT,CASSWRSSYNSPLHF
NA,TRBV27,NA,TRBJ2-7,TGTGCCAGCCGGCGAACGGGGACACCTCTCTACTACGAGCAGTACTTC,CASRRTGTPLYYEQYF
once,TRBV9,NA,TRBJ2-7,TGTGCCAGCAGCGTAGGGGAGGCAGCCTACGAGCAGTACTTC,CASSVGEAAYEQYF
NA,TRBV5-6,TRBD1,TRBJ1-2,TGTGCCAGCAGCTTGGGGGGGACAGGGGCCCCATACTATGGCTACACCTTC,CASSLGGTGAPYYGYTF
NA,TRBV10-1,NA,TRBJ2-7,TGCGCCAGCAGTGAGTCGTTGGACGAGCAGTACTTC,CASSESLDEQYF
NA,TRBV29-1,NA,TRBJ2-5,TGCAGCTCCGAGGGGAATCAAGAGACCCAGTACTTC,CSSEGNQETQYF
NA,TRBV7-2,TRBD1,TRBJ2-7,TGTGCCAGCAGAGAGAGAGGGACAGGGGTCTTGAAGCAGTACTTC,CASRERGTGVLKQYF